These 18 T cell receptor beta chains share one sample of origin, sequenced in a study of cytomegalovirus exposure and HLA in healthy donors. A multiplex PCR was run with 60 Vbeta primers and 13 Jbeta primers. Repertoires were generated with immunoSEQ multiplex PCR, while TCRdb's copy carries only in-frame clones and drops some. The sample contains 100,000 to 150,000 clones, approximately 77% of which appear only once. Sequencing was carried out using PBMCs. These receptors were collected from a man between 18 and 35 years old in good health and CMV-seronegative.

The rearrangement links TRBV27 to TRBJ1-5; TRBD1 agrees at 7 bases. Germline CDR1 reads MNHEY; CDR2 reads SMNVEV (reference sequence). The CDR3 loop spans 13 amino acids. V lost 5 bases and J lost 6; bases outside the gene matches: 4. CDR3 sequence: CASSLTGAQPQHF. The CDR3 DNA reads as TGTGCCAGCAGTCTCACAGGGGCTCAGCCCCAGCATTTT.

Remarks on this clone: A junction boundary mismatches the germline segment, possibly from a read error. J is TRBJ2-3 and V is TRBV9; 10 bases align to TRBD2. Germline-derived CDR1 and CDR2 are SGDLS and YYNGEE. The CDR3 extends over 13 amino acids. CDR3 nucleotide sequence: TGTGCCAGCAGCTCCTCCACTAGCGGGGCCCTGGGTTTT. Translated: CASSSSTSGALGF.

The CDR3 DNA reads as TGTGCCAGCAGTTCTACTAGCGGGGGCACAGATACGCAGTATTTT. It is translated as CASSSTSGGTDTQYF. The chain couples TRBV2 to TRBJ2-3; 10 bases line up with TRBD2. This CDR3 is built from 15 residues. Germline CDR1 is SNHLY and CDR2 is FYNNEI. The ends lost 5 bases at V and 1 base at J; junction bases unmatched: 3.

The chain employs TRBV9 and TRBJ2-1; D possibly corresponds to TRBD1 (5 bases). The CDR3 has 12 amino acids. Per the germline V gene, CDR1 is SGDLS and CDR2 is YYNGEE. Trimming left V 2 bases short and J 7 bases short, with 7 bases between. For the CDR3, the DNA is TGTGCCAGCAGCGTCCAGGGAAATGAGCAGTTCTTC. This encodes CASSVQGNEQFF.

J is TRBJ2-7 and V is TRBV13; perhaps TRBD2 as D (5 bases). Trimming took 5 bases from V and 0 from J, leaving 14 bases between them. From germline, CDR1 is PRHDT and CDR2 FYEKMQ (reference sequence). The CDR3 runs 15 residues. CDR3: CASSPSGLSSYEQYF. CDR3 DNA: TGTGCCAGCAGCCCCTCGGGGTTAAGCTCCTACGAGCAGTACTTC. Using reference TRBV13 and TRBJ2-7 for the parts outside the CDR3, the full variable domain is AAGVIQSPRHLIKEKRETATLKCYPIPRHDTVYWYQQGPGQDPQFLISFYEKMQSDKGSIPDRFSAQQFSDYHSELNMSSLELGDSALYFCASSPSGLSSYEQYFGPGTRLTVT.

This chain uses TRBV5-1 with TRBJ2-3; 16 positions agree with TRBD2. The CDR3 is 18 amino acids. Germline CDR1 and CDR2: SGHRS and YFSETQ. Trimming took 3 bases from V and 6 from J; bases not matched to a gene: 10. CDR3 DNA sequence: TGCGCCAGCAGCTCATCCGGGACTAGCGGGGGGGCCGGGGATACGCAGTATTTT. The encoded protein is CASSSSGTSGGAGDTQYF.

V usage is TRBV10-2 and J usage is TRBJ1-6; TRBD1 is a possible D gene (5 bases). The CDR3 extends over 12 amino acids. Germline CDR1 is WSHSY and CDR2 is SAAADI. V dropped 7 bases and J dropped 7 bases, with 8 bases sitting between them. Here the CDR3 reads CASTTANSPLHF. In DNA, the CDR3 is TGCGCCAGCACGACAGCGAATTCACCCCTCCACTTT.

J is TRBJ1-6 and V is TRBV4-3; TRBD1 aligns across 8 bases. This CDR3 region has 15 residues. V shed 0 bases, J shed 7 bases, and the junction held 2 bases outside the gene matches. Germline assignment: CDR1 LGHNA and CDR2 YSLEER. CDR3 region: CASSQDQGANSPLHF. CDR3 DNA sequence: TGCGCCAGCAGCCAAGATCAGGGGGCGAATTCACCCCTCCACTTT.

V usage is TRBV12-5 and J usage is TRBJ1-1, with a possible D match to TRBD1 (5 bases). In germline, CDR1 is LGHNT, CDR2 FRNRAP. This CDR3 region has 13 residues. Trimming pared 0 bases from V and 6 bases from J, leaving 8 bases between. The DNA of the CDR3 is TGTGCTAGTGGTTTGGTAAGGGGCGCTGAAGCTTTCTTT. Its protein is CASGLVRGAEAFF.

V is TRBV7-8 and J is TRBJ2-2; 7 bases are shared with TRBD1. Germline CDR1 and CDR2: SGHVS and FQNEAQ. CDR3 length: 15 residues. V shed 3 bases, J shed 0 bases, and the junction held 1 base outside the gene matches. Here the CDR3 reads CASSFGTANTGELFF. DNA of the CDR3: TGTGCCAGCAGCTTTGGGACAGCGAACACCGGGGAGCTGTTTTTT.

The chain couples TRBV5-8 to TRBJ2-1; no clear D gene. CDR1 and CDR2 (germline): SGHTS, YDEGEE. The CDR3 extends over 14 amino acids. V was clipped by 4 bases and J by 5 bases, with 13 bases between them. The CDR3: CASSPDLPNNEQFF. DNA for the CDR3: TGTGCCAGCAGCCCAGACTTGCCCAACAATGAGCAGTTCTTC.

V gene TRBV4-3 combines with J gene TRBJ2-1, with TRBD2 identical over 8 bases. With V trimmed by 1 base and J by 2 bases, 10 bases remained unmatched. CDR3 length: 18 residues. CDR1 LGHNA and CDR2 YSLEER come from the germline V gene. Here the CDR3 DNA reads TGCGCCAGCAGCCAAGCGCGGGGGGAGGTAGTAACCTACAATGAGCAGTTCTTC. Protein sequence: CASSQARGEVVTYNEQFF.

The sample holds a few counts of this clone. The chain carries TRBV6-5 and TRBJ1-1; 7 bases match TRBD1. The CDR3 consists of 11 residues. Trimming cost V 8 bases and J 4 bases; bases outside gene matches: 1. Germline V gene lookup returns CDR1 MNHEY and CDR2 SVGAGI. CDR3 bases: TGTGCCAGCGCAGGGGGCACTGAAGCTTTCTTT. This sequence encodes CASAGGTEAFF.

This clone was counted once. The V and J genes are TRBV7-9 and TRBJ2-3; D perhaps matches TRBD2 (6 bases). CDR1 SEHNR and CDR2 FQNEAQ come from the germline V gene (reference sequence). The V and J ends lost 1 base and 3 bases respectively, with 8 bases between them. CDR3 length: 14 residues. This CDR3 reads CASSLVTRTDTQYF. The CDR3 DNA sequence: TGTGCCAGCAGCTTAGTGACTAGGACAGATACGCAGTATTTT. Looking up the rest from reference TRBV7-9 and TRBJ2-3 gives the full variable domain: DTGVSQNPRHKITKRGQNVTFRCDPISEHNRLYWYRQTLGQGPEFLTYFQNEAQLEKSRLLSDRFSAERPKGSFSTLEIQRTEQGDSAMYLCASSLVTRTDTQYFGPGTRLTVL.

This clone appeared a few times. The genes are TRBV4-3 and TRBJ2-5; a possible D gene is TRBD1 (5 bases). The J call may be mistaken, given a closer DNA end match to TRBJ2-7. Germline V gene sequence: CDR1 LGHNA, CDR2 YSLEER. This CDR3 has 15 amino acids. The DNA for the CDR3 is TGCGCCAGCAGCCAAGAGAGGACAATGGGCTACGAGCAGTACTTC. This gives the protein CASSQERTMGYEQYF.

This chain uses TRBV11-2 with TRBJ2-1; no clear D. Trimming stripped 1 base from V and 6 bases from J, with 4 bases between. The CDR3 runs to 12 residues. In germline, CDR1 is SGHAT, CDR2 FQNNGV. The CDR3 DNA is TGTGCCAGCAGCTTAGCGGGCAATGAGCAGTTCTTC. It yields the protein CASSLAGNEQFF.

The gene calls are TRBV9 and TRBJ1-1, with TRBD1 identical over 7 bases. The CDR3 is 15 residues long. After removal of 4 bases from V and 0 bases from J, the junction contained 6 bases not matched to a gene. Germline V gene data show CDR1 as SGDLS and CDR2 as YYNGEE. The CDR3 region is CASSPWDRLNTEAFF. Here the CDR3 DNA reads TGTGCCAGCAGCCCCTGGGACAGACTGAACACTGAAGCTTTCTTT.

V usage is TRBV10-3 and J usage is TRBJ1-5, with 7 positions matching TRBD1. J gave up 4 bases and V 6 bases, and 6 bases lay outside the gene matches. CDR3 length: 14 residues. CDR1 is ENHRY, CDR2 SYGVKD, per germline. The CDR3 loop reads CAIRGQEINQPQHF. The CDR3 nucleotides are TGTGCCATCAGAGGACAGGAGATAAATCAGCCCCAGCATTTT.